Reported below is one T cell receptor beta chain. This entry comes from a study of blood T cell repertoires in COVID-19. Study at large: The United States, Italy and Spain supplied acute and convalescent COVID-19 samples. Sample material is recorded as cDNA or gDNA derived from T cells, B-cell-depleted T cells, or PBMCs.

In the original analysis: It was from reference gene primer amplification that nucleated cell counts were estimated. The assay was immunoSEQ multiplex PCR, and TCRdb's table has in-frame clones only and misses some. Clonal size and the V and J genes are those of that table, whereas D and trimming came from the DNA. The sample has under 200,000 clones, 70% to 90% seen once. This CDR3 region has 13 residues. V was clipped by 10 bases and J by 4 bases; unmatched bases: 9. This clonotype originated in a man aged 45-65 years with active or convalescent COVID-19. This chain connects TRBV12-3 or TRBV12-4 to TRBJ1-2; 7 bases are shared with TRBD1. The sample comprised peripheral blood. The CDR3 DNA reads as TGTGCCACCCTAGGACAGGCGGGCTATGGCTACACCTTC. It yields the protein CATLGQAGYGYTF.